This T cell receptor (beta chain) stems from a study of blood T cell repertoires in COVID-19. This table comes from immunoSEQ multiplex PCR, and its TCRdb copy is limited to in-frame clones, with some not included. The sample records some 97,000 clones, 91% being singletons. The CDR3 spans 14 residues. The V gene lost 2 bases and the J gene lost 4 bases, with 12 bases spanning the gap. Germline V gene sequence: CDR1 SGHAT, CDR2 FQNNGV. The rearrangement links TRBV11-2 to TRBJ2-7; D is possibly TRBD2 (7 bases). This TCR was recovered from a man aged 55 to 69 with acute or convalescent COVID-19. Sequenced input: peripheral blood. The CDR3 DNA is TGTGCCAGCAGCTTACGGGGGGCGCGGTACGAGCAGTACTTC. Translating it yields CASSLRGARYEQYF.